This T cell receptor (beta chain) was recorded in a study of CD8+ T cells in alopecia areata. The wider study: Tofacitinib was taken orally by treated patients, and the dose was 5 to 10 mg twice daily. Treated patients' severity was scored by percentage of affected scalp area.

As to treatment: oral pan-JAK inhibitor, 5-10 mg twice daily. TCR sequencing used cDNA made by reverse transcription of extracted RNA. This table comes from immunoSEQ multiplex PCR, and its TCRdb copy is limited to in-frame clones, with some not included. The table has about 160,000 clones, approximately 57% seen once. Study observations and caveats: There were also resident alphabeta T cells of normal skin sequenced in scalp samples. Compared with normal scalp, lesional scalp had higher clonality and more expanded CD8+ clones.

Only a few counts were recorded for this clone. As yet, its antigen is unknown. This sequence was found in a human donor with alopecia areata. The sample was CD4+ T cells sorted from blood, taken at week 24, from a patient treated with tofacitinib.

CDR3 amino acids: CSVEEGPSDGYTF. The CDR3 DNA reads as TGCAGCGTTGAAGAGGGGCCTTCGGATGGCTACACCTTC. V is TRBV29-1 and J is TRBJ1-2; D is possibly TRBD1 (5 bases). This CDR3 spans 13 amino acids. V was cut by 0 bases and J by 6 bases, with 11 bases left in between. Germline values: CDR1 SQVTM, CDR2 ANQGSEA.